Listed here is a single T cell receptor beta chain. Its antigen is not identified. For the second PCR, which ran for 7 to 11 cycles, a sample-barcoded 5' primer and a J-beta primer mix were used. TCRdb processed the 5' RACE reads anew with MiXCR; each CDR3 protein has one entry. The table lists some 700,000 distinct CDR3 sequences, about 24% of them singletons. The CDR3 spans 20 residues. Per germline, CDR1 MNHGY and CDR2 SVAAGI. V lost 0 bases and J lost 2; bases outside the gene matches: 15. This sample stems from a study of blood T cells in healthy people across ages. Study-level points and caveats: In these data, TCR beta diversity tracked strongly with naive T cell percentage.

The chain uses TRBV6-9 and TRBJ2-5; 10 bases map to TRBD1. This TCR derives from a man between 65 and 80 years old in good health. The sequenced material came from blood. CDR3 bases: TGTGCCAGCAGTTATTCGCGAATGGAGACGGGACAGGGGACGCAAGAGACCCAGTACTTC. It translates to CASSYSRMETGQGTQETQYF.